The 22 T cell receptor beta chains presented below share a single source sample, sequenced in a study of HIV-infected patients and healthy controls. Roughly three months, about 14 weeks, into antiretroviral therapy, follow-up blood was collected. The repertoire came from unfractionated whole blood and reflected all unsorted peripheral T cells. Reverse transcription used about 510 ng RNA and constant-region primers for alpha and beta. Separate chain-specific third strand synthesis with multiplexing indices produced the alpha and beta libraries. TCRdb ran MiXCR on the 5' RACE reads and lists one entry per CDR3 protein. Among more than 4,500 distinct CDR3 sequences listed, approximately 22% were seen once. The sample here was blood, taken during antiretroviral therapy. The source of these receptors is an adult with HIV infection.

This chain joins TRBV27 and TRBJ1-5; D remains ambiguous. The CDR3 runs 13 residues. The germline CDR1 and CDR2 sequences are MNHEY and SMNVEV (reference sequence). Trimming removed 3 bases from V and 7 bases from J, with 10 bases in between. The CDR3 DNA reads as TGTGCCAGCAGTTTGGGTCCCCAACAGCCCCAGCATTTT. Translation: CASSLGPQQPQHF.

Points on this clonotype: This may be a read error: a much more frequent sequence differs by one nucleotide. The chain links TRBV27 to TRBJ2-5; TRBD1 agrees at 7 bases. The CDR3 is 17 amino acids. Germline V CDR1 and CDR2: MNHEY, SMNVEV (reference sequence). The CDR3 DNA sequence: TGTGCCAGCAGTTTATTTATAGGGGGCGGGCCAAAAGAGACCAAGTACTTC. Protein sequence: CASSLFIGGGPKETKYF.

Worth noting for this clonotype: Possible read error: a much larger clone is one base away. The chain has TRBV7-9 and TRBJ1-6; maybe TRBD1 (5 bases). The CDR3 has 18 amino acids. CDR1 is SEHNR, CDR2 FQNEAQ, per germline (reference sequence). V gave up 5 bases and J gave up 5 bases, with 22 bases separating them. DNA of the CDR3: TGTGCCAGCAGCACTCCTGACAGTGGGCCGGTAAATAATTCACCCCTCCACTTT. Translated, it gives CASSTPDSGPVNNSPLHF.

On this clonotype itself: A clone one base away is much larger, so this may be a read error. The rearrangement uses TRBV6-5 and TRBJ1-5; 8 bases match TRBD1. The germline CDR1 and CDR2 sequences are MNHEY and SVGAGI. This CDR3 has 15 amino acids. CDR3 bases: TGTGCCAGCAGTTACCGACAGGGGCCGGGTCAGCCCAAGCATTTT. It specifies CASSYRQGPGQPKHF.

In this sample, this clonotype turned up a few times. The chain recombines TRBV4-2 with TRBJ2-7; 8 positions agree with TRBD2. After removal of 4 bases from V and 2 bases from J, the junction contained 1 base not matched to a gene. Germline-derived CDR1 and CDR2 are LGHNA and YNFKEQ. The CDR3 has 13 amino acids. CDR3 sequence reads: CASSPGGAYEQYF. CDR3 DNA sequence: TGTGCCAGCAGCCCGGGGGGGGCCTACGAGCAGTACTTC.

Only one count was recorded for this clonotype. The rearrangement joins TRBV1 to TRBJ1-6. TRBV1 is an annotated pseudogene. The CDR3 totals 14 residues. The CDR3 bases are TGCACCAGCCCAGGGACTTATGATAATTCACCCCTCCACTTT. This translates into CTSPGTYDNSPLHF.

This clonotype counts as medium-sized. V is TRBV4-1 and J is TRBJ2-3; maybe TRBD2 (5 bases). Germline V gives CDR1 MGHRA, CDR2 YSYEKL. CDR3 length equals 16 residues. V was trimmed by 3 bases and J by 0 bases, leaving 13 bases between them. CDR3 loop: CASSQTTRASTDTQYF. The CDR3 coding sequence is TGCGCCAGCAGCCAGACTACGAGGGCTAGCACAGATACGCAGTATTTT.

A note on this clonotype: This sequence may be a read error, since a much larger clone differs from it by one base. The genes are TRBV10-2 and TRBJ2-3; D is uncertain. CDR1 and CDR2 (germline): WSHSY, SAAADI. V shed 5 bases and J shed 3 bases, with 12 bases lying between them. The CDR3 runs 14 residues. This CDR3 is CASSTLVGTDTQYF. The CDR3 nucleotides read TGCGCCAGCAGTACCCTGGTGGGTACAGATACGCAGTATTTT.

The chain uses TRBV7-9 and TRBJ2-1, with 10 nucleotides matching TRBD2. CDR3 length equals 17 residues. V lost 4 bases to trimming and J lost 7 bases; unmatched junction nucleotides: 13. The germline CDR1 and CDR2 sequences are SEHNR and FQNEAQ (reference sequence). The DNA of the CDR3 is TGTGCCAGCAGCTATACCGGGACTAGCGTGGGGGTGAATGAGCAGTTCTTC. Protein: CASSYTGTSVGVNEQFF.

By frequency in the sample, this clonotype is medium-sized. This sequence joins TRBV5-1 and TRBJ2-7; possible D gene TRBD2, 5 bases. Germline lookup yields CDR1 SGHRS and CDR2 YFSETQ. The CDR3 has 16 residues. Trimming removed 0 bases at V and 6 bases at J, with 19 bases between. The CDR3 reads CASSLAGRTPEGEQYF. DNA for the CDR3: TGCGCCAGCAGCTTGGCGGGTCGGACGCCTGAGGGCGAGCAGTACTTC.

The gene calls are TRBV5-5 and TRBJ1-2; D uncertain. The CDR3 contains 14 residues. Trimming removed 4 bases at V and 2 bases at J, with 12 bases between. Germline CDR1 is SGHKS and CDR2 is YYEKEE (reference sequence). CDR3 DNA: TGTGCCAGCAGCCCAAGTTGGGCAAACTATGGCTACACCTTC. The encoded protein is CASSPSWANYGYTF.

A remark on this clonotype: A much larger clone lies one base from this, so it may be a read error. The rearrangement joins TRBV28 to TRBJ2-5; D tentatively reads TRBD1 or TRBD2 (5 bases each). Trimming shortened V by 10 bases and J by 2 bases, and 23 bases separated the two germline ends. CDR3 length: 16 residues. Germline CDR1 reads MDHEN; CDR2 reads SYDVKM. CDR3 region: CATYPGAVGPQETQYF. The CDR3 DNA follows: TGTGCCACATACCCCGGGGCAGTGGGCCCACAAGAGACCCAGTACTTC.

This clonotype is judged large. The chain has TRBV11-2 and TRBJ2-7; 8 bases are a match to TRBD1. The germline CDR1 and CDR2 sequences are SGHAT and FQNNGV. CDR3 length: 18 amino acids. J was trimmed by 3 bases and V by 1 base; bases with no gene match: 14. As DNA, the CDR3 is TGTGCCAGCAGCTTAGTGTTCGGGACAGGTTGGGTCAGCTACGAGCAGTACTTC. Translated, it gives CASSLVFGTGWVSYEQYF.

This clonotype was counted ten times or more. The chain recombines TRBV10-3 with TRBJ1-4, with D maybe TRBD1 (5 bases). Between the trimmed V and J ends, which lost 7 bases and 8 bases, there was a span of 17 bases. The CDR3 consists of 14 residues. Germline V lookup: CDR1 ENHRY, CDR2 SYGVKD. The CDR3 DNA reads as TGTGCCATCAACGGCAGGGCCTCAATCGAAAAACTGTTTTTT. Residues: CAINGRASIEKLFF.

This clonotype occurred a few times. The genes are TRBV3-1 and TRBJ2-1; D ambiguous. This CDR3 has 12 amino acids. Trimming left V 0 bases short and J 10 bases short, with 7 bases between. Per the germline V gene, CDR1 is LGHDT and CDR2 is YNNKEL (reference sequence). CDR3 coding DNA: TGTGCCAGCAGCCAAGAGGTAGCCGAGCAGTTCTTC. It yields the protein CASSQEVAEQFF.

In its sample, this clonotype ranks as medium-sized. This chain uses TRBV4-1 with TRBJ1-4; D may be TRBD1 (6 bases). Germline V gene sequence: CDR1 MGHRA, CDR2 YSYEKL. Trimming left V 1 base short and J 5 bases short, with 8 bases between. This CDR3 is 14 amino acids long. In nucleotides, the CDR3 is TGCGCCAGCAGCCAAGGGCAGGGGAATGAAAAACTGTTTTTT. Its protein is CASSQGQGNEKLFF.

By share, this clonotype ranks as large (0.1 to 1%). The V call is TRBV4-3, the J call TRBJ2-3, with 10 bases lining up with TRBD2. V lost 0 bases and J lost 0; bases outside the gene matches: 9. Germline V lookup: CDR1 LGHNA, CDR2 YSLEER. The CDR3 loop spans 19 amino acids. As DNA, the CDR3 is TGCGCCAGCAGCCAAGAGAGGTTAGCGGGGGGCCATAGCACAGATACGCAGTATTTT. It is translated as CASSQERLAGGHSTDTQYF.

Turning to this clonotype: This may arise from a read error, as a much more abundant clone is one base away. The J gene is TRBJ1-1, the V gene TRBV14; 7 bases align to TRBD1. This CDR3 spans 15 amino acids. Germline V gives CDR1 SGHDN, CDR2 FVKESK. The CDR3: CASSRRGPENTEDFF. CDR3 DNA: TGTGCCAGCAGCCGGAGGGGGCCGGAGAACACTGAAGATTTCTTT.

V is TRBV19 and J is TRBJ2-1, with D possibly TRBD2 on 7 matching bases. The V gene's germline CDR1 is LNHDA and CDR2 SQIVND (reference sequence). Trimming shortened V by 9 bases and J by 9 bases, and 18 bases separated the two germline ends. The CDR3 sequence is 13 residues long. The CDR3 loop reads CASTRGGPSEQFF. CDR3 nucleotide sequence: TGTGCCAGCACGAGGGGGGGTCCATCTGAGCAGTTCTTC.

As concerns this clonotype: This may arise from a read error, as a much more abundant clone is one base away. The rearrangement links TRBV25-1 to TRBJ2-7; tentatively, D is TRBD1 (6 bases). The V end lost 6 bases, the J end lost 0 bases, and 12 bases lay between the germline ends. The CDR3 is 14 residues long. Germline assignment: CDR1 MGHDK and CDR2 SYGVNS. The CDR3 reads CASSRGHSSYEQYF. The CDR3 nucleotides are TGTGCCAGCAGCCGGGGACATAGCTCCTACGAGCAGTACTTC.

This clonotype is medium-sized (0.01 to 0.1%) by share. CDR3 loop: CASSPATGGVTDTQYF. The CDR3 DNA reads TGTGCCAGCAGTCCGGCGACAGGGGGCGTAACAGATACGCAGTATTTT. The rearrangement uses TRBV12-3 or TRBV12-4 and TRBJ2-3; 10 bases map to TRBD1. The V and J ends lost 5 bases and 3 bases, in that order; junction bases with no gene match: 8. The CDR3 spans 16 residues.

For this clonotype: A much more abundant neighbour one base away suggests this may be a read error. The chain joins TRBV5-1 to TRBJ1-6; D remains ambiguous. Germline assignment: CDR1 SGHRS and CDR2 YFSETQ. CDR3 length equals 14 residues. The CDR3 DNA reads TGCGCCAGCAGCTCGTCAGAGATGGCTTCACCCCTCAACTTT. The encoded protein is CASSSSEMASPLNF.